This T cell receptor beta chain was sequenced for a study of early T cells in non-severe SARS-CoV-2 infection. A single record per CDR3 protein comes from TCRdb applying MiXCR to the 5' RACE reads. The table has tens of thousands of distinct CDR3 sequences, 5% to 6.5% seen once. Germline V gives CDR1 DFQATT, CDR2 SNEGSKA (reference sequence). The CDR3 has 12 amino acids. Trimming took 6 bases from V and 0 from J, leaving 8 bases between them. The sample was whole blood. The TCR comes from an adult who was a healthcare worker with PCR-confirmed SARS-CoV-2 infection or an uninfected control (not recorded which). The chain has TRBV20-1 and TRBJ1-2, with D uncertain. The CDR3 DNA follows: TGCAGTGCCAAAGAGGCTAACTATGGCTACACCTTC. As protein: CSAKEANYGYTF.